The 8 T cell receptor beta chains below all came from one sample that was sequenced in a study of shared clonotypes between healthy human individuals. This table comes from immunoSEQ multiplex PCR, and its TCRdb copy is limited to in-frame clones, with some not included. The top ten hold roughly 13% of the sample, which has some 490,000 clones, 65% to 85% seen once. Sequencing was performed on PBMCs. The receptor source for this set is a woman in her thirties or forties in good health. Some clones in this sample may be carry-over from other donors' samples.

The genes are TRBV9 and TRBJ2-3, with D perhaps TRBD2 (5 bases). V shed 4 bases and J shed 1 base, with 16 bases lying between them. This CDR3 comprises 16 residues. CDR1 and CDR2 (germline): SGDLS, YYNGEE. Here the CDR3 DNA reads TGTGCCAGCAGCAACATTCCAGCGGTACGCACAGATACGCAGTATTTT. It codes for CASSNIPAVRTDTQYF.

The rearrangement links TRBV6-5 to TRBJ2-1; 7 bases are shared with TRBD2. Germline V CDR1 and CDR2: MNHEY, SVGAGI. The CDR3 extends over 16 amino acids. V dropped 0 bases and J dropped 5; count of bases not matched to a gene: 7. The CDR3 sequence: CASSYSKGLQNNEQFF. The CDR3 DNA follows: TGTGCCAGCAGTTACTCGAAGGGACTACAAAACAATGAGCAGTTCTTC.

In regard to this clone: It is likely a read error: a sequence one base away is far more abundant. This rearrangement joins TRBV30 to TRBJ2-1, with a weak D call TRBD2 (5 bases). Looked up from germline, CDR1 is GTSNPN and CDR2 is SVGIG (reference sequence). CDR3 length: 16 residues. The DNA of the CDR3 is TGTGCCTGGAGTGTAGGTGGGAGCGCCACCTACAATGAGAAGTTCTTC. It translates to CAWSVGGSATYNEKFF.

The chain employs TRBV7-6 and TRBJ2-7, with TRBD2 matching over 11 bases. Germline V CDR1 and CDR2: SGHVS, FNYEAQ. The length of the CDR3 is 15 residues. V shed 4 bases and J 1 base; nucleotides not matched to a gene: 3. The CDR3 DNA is TGTGCCAGCAGCTCTCGACTAGCGGGGTCCTACGAGCAGTACTTC. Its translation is CASSSRLAGSYEQYF.

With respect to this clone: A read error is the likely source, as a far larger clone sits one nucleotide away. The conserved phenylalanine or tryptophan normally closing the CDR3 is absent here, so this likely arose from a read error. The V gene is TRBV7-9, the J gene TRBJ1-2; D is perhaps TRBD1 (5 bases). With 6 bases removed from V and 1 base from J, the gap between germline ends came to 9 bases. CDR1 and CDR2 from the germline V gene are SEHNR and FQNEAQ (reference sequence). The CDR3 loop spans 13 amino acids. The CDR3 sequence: CASSFRDNYGYTS. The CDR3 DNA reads TGTGCCAGCAGTTTCAGGGATAACTATGGCTACACCTCC.

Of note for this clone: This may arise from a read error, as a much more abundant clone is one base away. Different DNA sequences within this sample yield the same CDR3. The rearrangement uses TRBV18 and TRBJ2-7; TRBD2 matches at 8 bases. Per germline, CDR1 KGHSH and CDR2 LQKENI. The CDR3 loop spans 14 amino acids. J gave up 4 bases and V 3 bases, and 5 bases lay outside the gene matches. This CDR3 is CASSPGREGYEQYF. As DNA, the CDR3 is TGTGCCAGCTCACCTGGACGGGAGGGTTACGAGCAGTACTTC.

CDR3 protein: CATQKDRSYEQYF. The CDR3 DNA is TGTGCCACCCAAAAGGACCGATCCTACGAGCAGTACTTC. The V and J genes are TRBV6-5 and TRBJ2-7; unclear D gene. Looked up from germline, CDR1 is MNHEY and CDR2 is SVGAGI. V lost 10 bases to trimming and J lost 1 base, with 14 bases between them. CDR3 size: 13 residues.

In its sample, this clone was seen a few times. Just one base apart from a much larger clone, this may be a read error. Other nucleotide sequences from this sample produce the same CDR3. CDR3 region: CASSFRRYEQYF. The CDR3 DNA reads TGTGCCAGCAGTTTCCGTCGCTACGAGCAGTACTTC. The rearrangement links TRBV28 to TRBJ2-7; D gene uncertain. Deletions cut 3 bases from V and 3 bases from J, with 6 bases between. CDR3 size: 12 residues. Germline CDR1 MDHEN, CDR2 SYDVKM.